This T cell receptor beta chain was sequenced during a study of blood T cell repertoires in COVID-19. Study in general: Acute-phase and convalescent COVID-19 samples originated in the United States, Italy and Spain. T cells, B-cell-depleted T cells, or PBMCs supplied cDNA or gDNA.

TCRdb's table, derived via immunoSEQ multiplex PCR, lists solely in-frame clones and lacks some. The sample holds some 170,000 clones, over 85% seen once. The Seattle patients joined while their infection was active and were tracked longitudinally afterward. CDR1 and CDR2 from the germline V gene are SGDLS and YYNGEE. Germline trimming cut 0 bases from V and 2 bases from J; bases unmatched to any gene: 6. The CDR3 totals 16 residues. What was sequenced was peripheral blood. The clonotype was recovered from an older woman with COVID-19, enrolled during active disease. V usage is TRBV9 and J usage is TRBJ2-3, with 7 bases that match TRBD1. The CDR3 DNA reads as TGTGCCAGCAGCGTAGGGGACAGTGCATACACAGATACGCAGTATTTT. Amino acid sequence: CASSVGDSAYTDTQYF.